This T cell receptor (beta chain) is drawn from a study of cytomegalovirus exposure and HLA in healthy donors. The CDR3 is 14 residues long. V dropped 0 bases and J dropped 4 bases, with 8 bases sitting between them. Germline CDR1 and CDR2: SGHTA and FQGNSA. PCR used 60 Vbeta primers and 13 Jbeta primers. The table came from immunoSEQ multiplex PCR; TCRdb's copy has only in-frame clones and leaves some out. This sample has approximately 98,000 clones; approximately 72% occur once, and the top ten carry 11%. This TCR derives from a man in his late teens or twenties in good health and CMV-seropositive. Specimen: PBMCs. The chain recombines TRBV7-2 with TRBJ2-3; D is ambiguous. CDR3 loop: CASSLAFSSDTQYF. In DNA, the CDR3 is TGTGCCAGCAGCTTAGCTTTTAGCTCAGATACGCAGTATTTT.